The subject of this entry is one T cell receptor (beta chain). These data belong to a study of blood T cell repertoires in COVID-19. Study-wide background: PBMCs, B-cell-depleted T cells, or T cells were the source of the cDNA or gDNA that made up the material.

The study recruited people aged 18 to 89 years across 20 to 30 US areas. Per the original methods: Reference gene primer amplification yielded estimated nucleated cell counts. Libraries were prepared by immunoSEQ multiplex PCR; TCRdb keeps only in-frame clonotypes and omits some of them. V and J calls and clone size are those listed in that table; D and trimming were worked out from the DNA. The table lists under 200,000 clones, over 70% of them singletons. The J segment lost 5 bases and the V segment lost 4 bases, leaving 7 bases of the junction unmatched. CDR1 SGHRS and CDR2 YFSETQ come from the germline V gene. The CDR3 covers 14 residues.

The specimen sequenced was PBMCs or T cells enriched from blood (not recorded which). This receptor was taken from a woman between 55 and 75 years old who had recovered from COVID-19. The rearrangement joins TRBV5-1 to TRBJ2-5, with 8 bases lining up with TRBD1. CDR3 sequence (DNA): TGCGCCAGCAGCCAACAGGGGGTAGGGGAGACCCAGTACTTC. Translation gives CASSQQGVGETQYF.